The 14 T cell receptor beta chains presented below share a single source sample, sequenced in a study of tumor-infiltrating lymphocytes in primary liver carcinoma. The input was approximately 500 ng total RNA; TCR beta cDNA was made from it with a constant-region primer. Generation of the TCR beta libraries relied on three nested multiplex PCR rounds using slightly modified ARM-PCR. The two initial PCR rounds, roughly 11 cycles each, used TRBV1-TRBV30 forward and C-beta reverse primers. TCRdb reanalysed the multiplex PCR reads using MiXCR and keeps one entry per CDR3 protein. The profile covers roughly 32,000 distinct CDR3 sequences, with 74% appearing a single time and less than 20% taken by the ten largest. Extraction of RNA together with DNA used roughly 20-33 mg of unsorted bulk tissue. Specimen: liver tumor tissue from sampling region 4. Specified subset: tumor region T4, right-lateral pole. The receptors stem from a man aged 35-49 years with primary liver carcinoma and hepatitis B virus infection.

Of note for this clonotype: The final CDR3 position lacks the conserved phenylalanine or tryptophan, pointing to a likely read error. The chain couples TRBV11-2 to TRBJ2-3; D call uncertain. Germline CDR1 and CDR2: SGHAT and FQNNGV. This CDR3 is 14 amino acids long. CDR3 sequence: CANSPPGRVDTQYY. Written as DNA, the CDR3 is TGTGCCAACAGCCCCCCGGGCCGGGTAGATACGCAGTATTAT.

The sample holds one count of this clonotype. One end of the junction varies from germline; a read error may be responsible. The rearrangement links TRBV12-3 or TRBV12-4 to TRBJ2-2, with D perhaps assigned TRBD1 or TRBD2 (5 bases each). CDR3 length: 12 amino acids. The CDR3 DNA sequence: TGTGCCTGCAGCCAACCGGGCAGGGAGCTGCCTTTT. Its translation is CACSQPGRELPF.

The CDR3 here is CASSLASERAHEQFF. The CDR3, as DNA: TGCGCCAGCAGCTTGGCTAGCGAGAGGGCCCATGAGCAGTTCTTC. V gene TRBV5-1 combines with J gene TRBJ2-1; D might be TRBD2 (6 bases). The V and J ends lost 0 bases and 8 bases respectively, with 15 bases between them. The CDR3 length is 15 residues. Germline V gene sequence: CDR1 SGHRS, CDR2 YFSETQ.

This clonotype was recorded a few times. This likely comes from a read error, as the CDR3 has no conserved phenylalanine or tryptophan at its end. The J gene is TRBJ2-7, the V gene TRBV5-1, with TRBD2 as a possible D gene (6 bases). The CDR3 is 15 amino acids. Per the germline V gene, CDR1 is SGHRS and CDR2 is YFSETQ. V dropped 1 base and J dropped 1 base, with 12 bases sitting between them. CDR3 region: CASSLSNGRSYEQYL. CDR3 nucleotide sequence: TGCGCCAGCAGCTTGAGTAACGGGAGATCCTACGAGCAGTACCTC.

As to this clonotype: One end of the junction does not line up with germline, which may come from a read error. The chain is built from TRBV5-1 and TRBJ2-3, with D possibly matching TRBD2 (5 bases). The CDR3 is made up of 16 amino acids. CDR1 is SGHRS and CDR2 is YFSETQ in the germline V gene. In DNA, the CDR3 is TGCACCAGCAGCTTGAACGGCCGTGCTAGCACAGATACGCAATATTTT. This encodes CTSSLNGRASTDTQYF.

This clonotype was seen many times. In nucleotides, the CDR3 is TGTGCCAGCAGCTATTCCTTGAACACCGGGGAGCTGTTTTTT. Amino acid sequence: CASSYSLNTGELFF. This rearrangement joins TRBV5-8 to TRBJ2-2; D unresolved. Germline V gene data show CDR1 as SGHTS and CDR2 as YDEGEE. V lost 3 bases and J 1 base, leaving 7 bases between the germline ends. CDR3 length equals 14 residues.

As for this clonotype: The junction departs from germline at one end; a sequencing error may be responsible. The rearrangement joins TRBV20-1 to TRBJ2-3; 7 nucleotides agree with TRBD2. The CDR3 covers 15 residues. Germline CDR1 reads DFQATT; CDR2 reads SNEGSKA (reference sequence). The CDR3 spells CSARNLAVSTDTHYF. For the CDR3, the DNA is TGCAGTGCTAGAAACCTAGCGGTGAGCACAGATACGCACTATTTT.

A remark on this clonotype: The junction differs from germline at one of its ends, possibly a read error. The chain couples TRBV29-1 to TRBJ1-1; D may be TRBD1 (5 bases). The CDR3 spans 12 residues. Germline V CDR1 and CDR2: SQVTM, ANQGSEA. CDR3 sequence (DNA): TGCCGCGTTCGATGGGACGCGACTGAGGCTTTCTTT. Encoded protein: CRVRWDATEAFF.

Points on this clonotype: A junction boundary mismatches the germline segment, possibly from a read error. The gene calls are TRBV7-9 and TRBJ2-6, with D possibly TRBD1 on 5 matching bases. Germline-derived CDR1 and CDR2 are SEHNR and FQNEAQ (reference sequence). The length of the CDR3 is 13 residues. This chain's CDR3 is CASRPSGANVMAF. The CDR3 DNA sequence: TGTGCCAGCAGACCGTCTGGGGCCAACGTCATGGCTTTC.

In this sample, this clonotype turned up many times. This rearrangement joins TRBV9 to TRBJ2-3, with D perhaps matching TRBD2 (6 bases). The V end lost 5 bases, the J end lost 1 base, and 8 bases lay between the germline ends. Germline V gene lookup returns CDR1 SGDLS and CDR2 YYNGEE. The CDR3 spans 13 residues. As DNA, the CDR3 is TGTGCCAGCAGAGGGGAGGGCACAGATACGCAGTATTTT. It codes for CASRGEGTDTQYF.

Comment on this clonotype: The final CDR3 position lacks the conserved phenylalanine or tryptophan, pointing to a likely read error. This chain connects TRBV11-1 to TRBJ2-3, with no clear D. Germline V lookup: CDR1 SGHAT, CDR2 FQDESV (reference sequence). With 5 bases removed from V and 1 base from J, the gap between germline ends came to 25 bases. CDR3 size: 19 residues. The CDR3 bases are TGTGCCAGCAGCCCTGGTGGAAGCTCTGTTGGAGCCCGCACAGATACGCAGTATATT. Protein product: CASSPGGSSVGARTDTQYI.

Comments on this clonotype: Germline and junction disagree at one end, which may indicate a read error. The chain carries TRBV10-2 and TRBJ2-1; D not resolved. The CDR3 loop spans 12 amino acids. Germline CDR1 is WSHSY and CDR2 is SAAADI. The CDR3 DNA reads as TGCGCCGGCAGCCACGGGTACAATGAACAGTTCTTC. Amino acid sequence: CAGSHGYNEQFF.

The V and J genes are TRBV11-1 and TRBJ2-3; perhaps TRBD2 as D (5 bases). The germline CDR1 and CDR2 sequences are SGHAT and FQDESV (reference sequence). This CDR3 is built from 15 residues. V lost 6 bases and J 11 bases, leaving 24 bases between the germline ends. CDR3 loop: CASSLPRESANMQYF. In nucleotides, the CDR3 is TGTGCCAGCAGTTTGCCGAGGGAGAGCGCAAATATGCAGTATTTT.

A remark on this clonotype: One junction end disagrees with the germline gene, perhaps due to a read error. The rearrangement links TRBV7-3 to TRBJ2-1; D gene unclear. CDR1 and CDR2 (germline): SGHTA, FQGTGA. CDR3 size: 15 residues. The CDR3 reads CASILGPSSYNEQFF. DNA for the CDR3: TGTGCCAGCATCTTAGGCCCGAGCTCCTACAATGAACAGTTCTTC.